These 6 T cell receptor beta chains share one sample of origin, sequenced in a study of CD39 and CD103 CD8 tumor-infiltrating T cells. The assay was immunoSEQ multiplex PCR, and TCRdb's table has in-frame clones only and misses some. The table lists under 5,000 clones, approximately 70% of them singletons. Source material: CD8+ T cells sorted from blood. Subset denoted: total memory CD8 T cells (CD45RA-CCR7+/-) from blood or uninvolved lymph node. Receptors were obtained from a human donor with head and neck squamous cell carcinoma.

The rearrangement uses TRBV27 and TRBJ2-5; 10 positions match TRBD1. CDR1 is MNHEY and CDR2 is SMNVEV in the germline V gene (reference sequence). The CDR3 runs 14 residues. Trimming at V came to 3 bases and at J to 6 bases, leaving 4 bases not matched to a gene. CDR3 in DNA: TGTGCCAGCAGTTTCGGACAGGGGGTGAAGACCCAGTACTTC. This gives the protein CASSFGQGVKTQYF.

The chain recombines TRBV27 with TRBJ1-3; D not resolved. Between the trimmed V and J ends, which lost 2 bases and 0 bases, there was a span of 8 bases. The CDR3 contains 15 residues. Per germline, CDR1 MNHEY and CDR2 SMNVEV (reference sequence). Here the CDR3 DNA reads TGTGCCAGCAGTTTAGGAGGGAGCTCTGGAAACACCATATATTTT. Its translation is CASSLGGSSGNTIYF.

The V and J genes are TRBV27 and TRBJ1-5, with D tentatively TRBD1 (5 bases). The V and J ends lost 6 bases and 7 bases respectively, with 13 bases between them. Germline V gene data show CDR1 as MNHEY and CDR2 as SMNVEV (reference sequence). CDR3 length: 13 amino acids. CDR3 sequence: CASREAGNQPQHF. CDR3 bases: TGTGCCAGCAGAGAGGCAGGGAACCAGCCCCAGCATTTT.

The chain uses TRBV2 and TRBJ1-1, with D possibly being TRBD1 (5 bases). The CDR3 runs 14 residues. Trimming took 2 bases from V and 0 from J, leaving 7 bases between them. The germline gives CDR1 SNHLY, CDR2 FYNNEI. The CDR3 protein is CASSETGMNTEAFF. CDR3 nucleotides: TGTGCCAGCAGTGAAACAGGAATGAACACTGAAGCTTTCTTT.

The chain links TRBV30 to TRBJ1-1; TRBD1 matches 8 bases. CDR3 length: 15 residues. V was clipped by 1 base and J by 4 bases; unmatched bases: 8. Germline-derived CDR1 and CDR2 are GTSNPN and SVGIG (reference sequence). The CDR3 bases are TGTGCCTGGAGTGGAGACACTACAGGGGGCACTGAAGCTTTCTTT. Its protein product is CAWSGDTTGGTEAFF. The variable domain in full, with the rest retrieved from reference TRBV30 and TRBJ1-1, is SQTIHQWPATLVQPVGSPLSLECTVEGTSNPNLYWYRQAAGRGLQLLFYSVGIGQISSEVPQNLSASRPQDRQFILSSKKLLLSDSGFYLCAWSGDTTGGTEAFFGQGTRLTVV.

The chain carries TRBV6-1 and TRBJ2-3, with D tentatively TRBD1 (5 bases). From germline, CDR1 is MNHNS and CDR2 SASEGT. V was trimmed by 2 bases and J by 8 bases, leaving 14 bases between them. This CDR3 has 14 amino acids. CDR3 region: CASSEMTDKGTQYF. The CDR3 DNA reads as TGTGCCAGCAGTGAAATGACAGACAAAGGTACGCAGTATTTT.